This is a list of T cell receptor beta chains from one sample in a study of blood T cell repertoires in COVID-19. Sequenced by immunoSEQ multiplex PCR; TCRdb stores in-frame clones only, minus some. Here the sample spans roughly 570,000 clones, about 89% being singletons. The sequenced material came from peripheral blood. Receptors were obtained from a woman between 50 and 59 years old with COVID-19, enrolled during active disease. The CDR3 runs from the conserved cysteine through the conserved F or W. A D gene is named only where the DNA matches it firmly. For some rows the clone size is stated as once, few or many, or as a class when expanded; others skip it.

d_gene: TRBD1
j_gene: TRBJ1-5
abundance: once
v_gene: TRBV7-8
CDR3nt: TGTGCCAGCAGCAGCGACAGGGGAAGTCAGCCCCAGCATTTT
CDR3aa: CASSSDRGSQPQHF

d_gene: TRBD2
j_gene: TRBJ2-1
abundance: .
v_gene: TRBV9
CDR3nt: TGTGCCAGCAGCGCCGACCGCGGGGGGGCCTCGGATGAGCAGTTCTTC
CDR3aa: CASSADRGGASDEQFF

d_gene: TRBD1
j_gene: TRBJ2-1
abundance: .
v_gene: TRBV28
CDR3nt: TGTGCCAGCAGTACACCAGGGGGCGGCGGATACAATGAGCAGTTCTTC
CDR3aa: CASSTPGGGGYNEQFF

d_gene: .
j_gene: TRBJ2-7
abundance: .
v_gene: TRBV18
CDR3nt: TGTGCCAGCTCACCACCGTACGGGGTAAACGAGCAGTACTTC
CDR3aa: CASSPPYGVNEQYF

d_gene: TRBD2
j_gene: TRBJ2-7
abundance: .
v_gene: TRBV15
CDR3nt: TGTGCCACCAGCAGAGAGAGGGTGGTAGCGGGATACGAGCAGTACTTC
CDR3aa: CATSRERVVAGYEQYF

d_gene: TRBD1
j_gene: TRBJ2-7
abundance: .
v_gene: TRBV2
CDR3nt: TGTGCCAGCAGTTCCAGGGGGTCTGGGTACGAGCAGTACTTC
CDR3aa: CASSSRGSGYEQYF

d_gene: TRBD2
j_gene: TRBJ2-1
abundance: .
v_gene: TRBV20-1
CDR3nt: TGCAGTGCTAGTGATAGCGGGGGTTACAATGAGCAGTTCTTC
CDR3aa: CSASDSGGYNEQFF

d_gene: .
j_gene: TRBJ1-3
abundance: .
v_gene: TRBV5-5
CDR3nt: TGTGCCAGCAGCTTTAGCGGAACCTCTGGAAACACCATATATTTT
CDR3aa: CASSFSGTSGNTIYF

d_gene: .
j_gene: TRBJ1-3
abundance: .
v_gene: TRBV27
CDR3nt: TGTGCCAGCAGTTTATATGCAGGTCCTGGAAACACCATATATTTT
CDR3aa: CASSLYAGPGNTIYF

d_gene: TRBD2
j_gene: TRBJ2-3
abundance: .
v_gene: TRBV6-1
CDR3nt: TGTGCCAGCAGTGAAGATCAGGCGGGGGGCACCACAGATACGCAGTATTTT
CDR3aa: CASSEDQAGGTTDTQYF

d_gene: .
j_gene: TRBJ2-7
abundance: .
v_gene: TRBV2
CDR3nt: TGTGCCAGCAGTGGCCGAGTCGAGCAGTACTTC
CDR3aa: CASSGRVEQYF

d_gene: TRBD1
j_gene: TRBJ1-1
abundance: .
v_gene: TRBV30
CDR3nt: TGTGCCTGGAGTCCTGGGACAGTGAACACTGAAGCTTTCTTT
CDR3aa: CAWSPGTVNTEAFF

d_gene: .
j_gene: TRBJ2-7
abundance: .
v_gene: TRBV27
CDR3nt: TGTGCCAGCAGGCGCAGGTTGTCCTACGAGCAGTACTTC
CDR3aa: CASRRRLSYEQYF

d_gene: TRBD2
j_gene: TRBJ2-3
abundance: .
v_gene: TRBV3-1/TRBV3-2
CDR3nt: TGTGCCAGCGGGGGGACTAGCGTCACAGATACGCAGTATTTT
CDR3aa: CASGGTSVTDTQYF

d_gene: .
j_gene: TRBJ1-3
abundance: .
v_gene: TRBV28
CDR3nt: TGTGCCAGCAGTGAGGAGAGCTCTGGAAACACCATATATTTT
CDR3aa: CASSEESSGNTIYF

d_gene: TRBD1
j_gene: TRBJ2-3
abundance: .
v_gene: TRBV5-1
CDR3nt: TGCGCCAGCAGCTTGGAGGGGGCCGGCGGGGATACGCAGTATTTT
CDR3aa: CASSLEGAGGDTQYF

d_gene: .
j_gene: TRBJ1-2
abundance: once
v_gene: TRBV9
CDR3nt: TGTGCCAGCAGCGTAGATCAGGCGGGAGGAGATGGCTACACCTTC
CDR3aa: CASSVDQAGGDGYTF

d_gene: TRBD1
j_gene: TRBJ2-2
abundance: .
v_gene: TRBV6-5
CDR3nt: TGTGCCAGCATGGAGACAGGGAAAAACGGGGAGCTGTTTTTT
CDR3aa: CASMETGKNGELFF

d_gene: TRBD1
j_gene: TRBJ2-1
abundance: .
v_gene: TRBV6-5
CDR3nt: TGTGCCAGCACCTCGACAGGGGGAGTGTACAATGAGCAGTTCTTC
CDR3aa: CASTSTGGVYNEQFF

d_gene: TRBD2
j_gene: TRBJ2-1
abundance: .
v_gene: TRBV18
CDR3nt: TGTGCCAGCTCACCCCTCCGGGGGGAAGTCAATGAGCAGTTCTTC
CDR3aa: CASSPLRGEVNEQFF

d_gene: .
j_gene: TRBJ2-3
abundance: .
v_gene: TRBV7-2
CDR3nt: TGTGCCAGCAGCTTAGCAGGCCCGGGGAGCACAGATACGCAGTATTTT
CDR3aa: CASSLAGPGSTDTQYF

d_gene: .
j_gene: TRBJ1-6
abundance: few
v_gene: TRBV6-5
CDR3nt: TGTGCCAGCAGTTACTCAGGGAGCTCCTATAATTCACCCCTCCACTTT
CDR3aa: CASSYSGSSYNSPLHF

d_gene: TRBD1
j_gene: TRBJ1-4
abundance: .
v_gene: TRBV7-9
CDR3nt: TGTGCCAGCAGCTTAGAGGGACAGGGTAGGACTAATGAAAAACTGTTTTTT
CDR3aa: CASSLEGQGRTNEKLFF

d_gene: .
j_gene: TRBJ1-3
abundance: .
v_gene: TRBV3-1/TRBV3-2
CDR3nt: TGTGCCAGCAGCTCAGGTGATGGAAACACCATATATTTT
CDR3aa: CASSSGDGNTIYF

d_gene: .
j_gene: TRBJ2-3
abundance: once
v_gene: TRBV25-1
CDR3nt: TGTGCCAGCAGTGTTATGGGGCCAGATACGCAGTATTTT
CDR3aa: CASSVMGPDTQYF

d_gene: .
j_gene: TRBJ1-2
abundance: .
v_gene: TRBV3-1/TRBV3-2
CDR3nt: TGTGCCAGCAGCTATAATCTAAGAGATGGCTACACCTTC
CDR3aa: CASSYNLRDGYTF

d_gene: .
j_gene: TRBJ1-4
abundance: .
v_gene: TRBV3-1/TRBV3-2
CDR3nt: TGTGCCAGCAGCCAAGGCAGGTCGGGAAAAAAACTGTTTTTT
CDR3aa: CASSQGRSGKKLFF

d_gene: .
j_gene: TRBJ2-2
abundance: few
v_gene: TRBV5-4
CDR3nt: TGTGCCAGCAGCCTCGGGGGGAACACCGGGGAGCTGTTTTTT
CDR3aa: CASSLGGNTGELFF

d_gene: .
j_gene: TRBJ1-1
abundance: .
v_gene: TRBV9
CDR3nt: TGTGCCAGCAACCCGGGGGGGGACCTGAACACTGAAGCTTTCTTT
CDR3aa: CASNPGGDLNTEAFF

d_gene: .
j_gene: TRBJ1-6
abundance: .
v_gene: TRBV9
CDR3nt: TGTGCCAGCAGCGTAGAGCCGCTTGGCAGGGGAAATTCACCCCTCCACTTT
CDR3aa: CASSVEPLGRGNSPLHF

d_gene: TRBD1
j_gene: TRBJ1-5
abundance: .
v_gene: TRBV19
CDR3nt: TGTGCCAGTAGTATTGCGCCCGGCAGGGGGATCAATCAGCCCCAGCATTTT
CDR3aa: CASSIAPGRGINQPQHF

d_gene: TRBD1
j_gene: TRBJ1-1
abundance: once
v_gene: TRBV6-5
CDR3nt: TGTGCCAGCAGTTTCCCGGGACAGGGTCGAGCTTTCTTT
CDR3aa: CASSFPGQGRAFF

d_gene: .
j_gene: TRBJ1-2
abundance: once
v_gene: TRBV12-5
CDR3nt: TGTGCTAGTGGGGAGGGATTGAGTGGCTACACCTTC
CDR3aa: CASGEGLSGYTF

d_gene: .
j_gene: TRBJ2-2
abundance: .
v_gene: TRBV5-4
CDR3nt: TGTGCCAGCAGCTTGGACTCATACACCGGGGAGCTGTTTTTT
CDR3aa: CASSLDSYTGELFF

d_gene: TRBD1
j_gene: TRBJ2-1
abundance: .
v_gene: TRBV5-4
CDR3nt: TGTGCCAGCAGAGGGGACAGGGTCTGGAATGAGCAGTTCTTC
CDR3aa: CASRGDRVWNEQFF

d_gene: .
j_gene: TRBJ2-1
abundance: .
v_gene: TRBV23-1
CDR3nt: TGCGCCAGCAGCCCTGTTATCCCCTCGGGGGATCACCTATCGAATGAGCAGTTCTTC
CDR3aa: CASSPVIPSGDHLSNEQFF

d_gene: TRBD2
j_gene: TRBJ2-3
abundance: .
v_gene: TRBV7-2
CDR3nt: TGTGCCAGTGCAAACTTAGCGGGGGAAGGCACAGATACGCAGTATTTT
CDR3aa: CASANLAGEGTDTQYF

d_gene: .
j_gene: TRBJ2-3
abundance: .
v_gene: TRBV5-4
CDR3nt: TGTGCCAGCAGCTCCGCCGGGACTTCCGCCACAGATACGCAGTATTTT
CDR3aa: CASSSAGTSATDTQYF

d_gene: TRBD1
j_gene: TRBJ1-1
abundance: .
v_gene: TRBV7-6
CDR3nt: TGTGCCAGCAGCTTAAGGGACAGGGGGAACACTGAAGCTTTCTTT
CDR3aa: CASSLRDRGNTEAFF

d_gene: TRBD2
j_gene: TRBJ2-1
abundance: .
v_gene: TRBV24-1
CDR3nt: TGTGCCACCAGTGACTCAAGCCCGGCGGGGGTACTTTACAATGAGCAGTTCTTC
CDR3aa: CATSDSSPAGVLYNEQFF